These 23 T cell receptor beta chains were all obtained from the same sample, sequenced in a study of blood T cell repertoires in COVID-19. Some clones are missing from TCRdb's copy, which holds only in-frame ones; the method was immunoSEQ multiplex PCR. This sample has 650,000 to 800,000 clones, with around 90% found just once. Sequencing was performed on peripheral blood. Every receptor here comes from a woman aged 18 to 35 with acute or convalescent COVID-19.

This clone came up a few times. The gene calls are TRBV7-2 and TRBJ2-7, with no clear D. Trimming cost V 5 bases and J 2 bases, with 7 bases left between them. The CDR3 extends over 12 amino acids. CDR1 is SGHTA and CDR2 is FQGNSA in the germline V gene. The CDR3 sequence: CASSPGTYEQYF. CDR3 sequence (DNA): TGTGCCAGCAGCCCCGGTACCTACGAGCAGTACTTC. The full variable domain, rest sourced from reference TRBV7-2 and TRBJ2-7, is GAGVSQSPSNKVTEKGKDVELRCDPISGHTALYWYRQSLGQGLEFLIYFQGNSAPDKSGLPSDRFSAERTGGSVSTLTIQRTQQEDSAVYLCASSPGTYEQYFGPGTRLTVT.

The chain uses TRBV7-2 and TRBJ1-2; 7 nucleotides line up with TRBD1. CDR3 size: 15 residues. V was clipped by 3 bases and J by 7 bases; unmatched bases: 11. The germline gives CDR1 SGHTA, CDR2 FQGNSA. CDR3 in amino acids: CASSFLQGLLSGYTF. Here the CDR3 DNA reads TGTGCCAGCAGCTTCCTACAGGGGCTTCTCAGTGGCTACACCTTC.

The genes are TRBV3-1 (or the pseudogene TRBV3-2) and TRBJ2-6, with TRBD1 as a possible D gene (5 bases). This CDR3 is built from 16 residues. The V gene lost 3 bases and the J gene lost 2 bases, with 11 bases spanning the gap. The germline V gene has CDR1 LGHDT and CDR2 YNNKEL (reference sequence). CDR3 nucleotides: TGTGCCAGCAGCCATCAGGGAAACCCTGGGGCCAACGTCCTGACTTTC. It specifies CASSHQGNPGANVLTF.

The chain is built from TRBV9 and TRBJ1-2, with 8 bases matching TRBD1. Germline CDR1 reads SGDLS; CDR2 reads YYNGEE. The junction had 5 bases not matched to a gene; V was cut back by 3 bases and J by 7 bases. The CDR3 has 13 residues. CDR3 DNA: TGTGCCAGCAGCGCAGGGGGCATCCCTGGCTACACCTTC. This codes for CASSAGGIPGYTF.

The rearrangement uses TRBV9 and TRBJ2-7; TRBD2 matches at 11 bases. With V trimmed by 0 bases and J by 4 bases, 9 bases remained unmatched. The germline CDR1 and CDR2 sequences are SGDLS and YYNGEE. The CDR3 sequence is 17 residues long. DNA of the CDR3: TGTGCCAGCAGCGTAGAGGGTGGGGGGACTAGCGGTTACGAGCAGTACTTC. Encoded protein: CASSVEGGGTSGYEQYF.

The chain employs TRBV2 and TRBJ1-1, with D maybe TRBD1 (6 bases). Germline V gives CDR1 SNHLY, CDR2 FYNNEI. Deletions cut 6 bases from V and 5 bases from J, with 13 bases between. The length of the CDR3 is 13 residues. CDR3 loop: CASSPGVGTEAFF. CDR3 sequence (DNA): TGTGCCAGCAGCCCAGGGGTAGGGACTGAAGCTTTCTTT.

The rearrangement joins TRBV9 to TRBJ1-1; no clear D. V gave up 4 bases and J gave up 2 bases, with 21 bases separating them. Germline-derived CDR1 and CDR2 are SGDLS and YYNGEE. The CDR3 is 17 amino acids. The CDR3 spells CASSQTGYGGINTEAFF. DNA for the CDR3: TGTGCCAGCAGCCAAACGGGCTACGGAGGGATAAACACTGAAGCTTTCTTT.

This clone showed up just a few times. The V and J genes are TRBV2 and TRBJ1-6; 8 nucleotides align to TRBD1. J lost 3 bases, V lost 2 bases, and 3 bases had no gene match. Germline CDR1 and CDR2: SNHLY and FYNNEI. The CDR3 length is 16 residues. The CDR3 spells CASSELTGGYNSPLHF. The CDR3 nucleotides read TGTGCCAGCAGTGAACTTACAGGGGGCTATAATTCACCCCTCCACTTT.

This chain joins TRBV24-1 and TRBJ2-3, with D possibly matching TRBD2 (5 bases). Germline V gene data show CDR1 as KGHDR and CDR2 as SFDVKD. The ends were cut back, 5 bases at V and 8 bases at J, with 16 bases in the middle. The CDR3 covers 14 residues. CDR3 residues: CATSVDGSSGTQYF. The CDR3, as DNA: TGTGCCACCAGTGTGGATGGGAGTTCGGGTACGCAGTATTTT.

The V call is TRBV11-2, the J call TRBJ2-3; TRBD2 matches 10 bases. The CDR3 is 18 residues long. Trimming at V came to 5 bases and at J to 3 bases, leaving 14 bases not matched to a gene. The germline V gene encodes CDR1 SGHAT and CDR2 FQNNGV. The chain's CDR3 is CASSHRPGLAFGTDTQYF. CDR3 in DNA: TGTGCCAGCAGCCATCGCCCGGGACTAGCGTTTGGGACAGATACGCAGTATTTT.

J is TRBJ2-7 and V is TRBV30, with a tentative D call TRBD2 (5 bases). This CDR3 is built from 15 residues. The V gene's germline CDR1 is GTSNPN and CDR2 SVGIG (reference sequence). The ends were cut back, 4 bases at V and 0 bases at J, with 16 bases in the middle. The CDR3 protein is CAWIKERRSSYEQYF. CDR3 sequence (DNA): TGTGCCTGGATTAAAGAAAGGAGGAGCTCCTACGAGCAGTACTTC.

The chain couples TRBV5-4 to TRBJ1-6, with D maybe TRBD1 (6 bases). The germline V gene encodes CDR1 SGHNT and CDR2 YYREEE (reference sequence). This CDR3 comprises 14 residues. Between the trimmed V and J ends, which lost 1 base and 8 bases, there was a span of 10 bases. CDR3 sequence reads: CASSLTNRDSPLHF. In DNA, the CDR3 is TGTGCCAGCAGCTTGACTAACAGGGATTCACCCCTCCACTTT.

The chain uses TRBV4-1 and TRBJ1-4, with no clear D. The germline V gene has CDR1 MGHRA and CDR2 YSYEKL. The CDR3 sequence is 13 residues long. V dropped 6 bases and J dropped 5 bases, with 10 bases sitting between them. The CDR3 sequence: CASSSSSNEKLFF. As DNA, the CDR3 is TGCGCCAGCAGTTCCTCCTCCAATGAAAAACTGTTTTTT.

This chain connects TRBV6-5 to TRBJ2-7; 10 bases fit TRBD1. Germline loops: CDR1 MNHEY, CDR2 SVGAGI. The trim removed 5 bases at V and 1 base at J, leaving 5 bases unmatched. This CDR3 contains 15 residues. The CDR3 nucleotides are TGTGCCAGCAGTAGGGGGACAGGGGAGTCCTACGAGCAGTACTTC. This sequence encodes CASSRGTGESYEQYF.

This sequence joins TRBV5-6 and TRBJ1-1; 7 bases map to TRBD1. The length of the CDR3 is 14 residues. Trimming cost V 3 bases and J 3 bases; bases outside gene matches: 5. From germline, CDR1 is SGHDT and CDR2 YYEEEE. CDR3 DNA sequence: TGTGCCAGCAGCTGGGGGACAGACGACACTGAAGCTTTCTTT. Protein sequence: CASSWGTDDTEAFF.

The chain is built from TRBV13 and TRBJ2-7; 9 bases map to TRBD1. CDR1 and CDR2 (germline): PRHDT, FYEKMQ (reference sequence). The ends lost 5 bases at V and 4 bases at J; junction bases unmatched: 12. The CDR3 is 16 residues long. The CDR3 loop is CASSPGPGDRAYEQYF. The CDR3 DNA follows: TGTGCCAGCAGCCCCGGGCCGGGGGACAGGGCGTACGAGCAGTACTTC.

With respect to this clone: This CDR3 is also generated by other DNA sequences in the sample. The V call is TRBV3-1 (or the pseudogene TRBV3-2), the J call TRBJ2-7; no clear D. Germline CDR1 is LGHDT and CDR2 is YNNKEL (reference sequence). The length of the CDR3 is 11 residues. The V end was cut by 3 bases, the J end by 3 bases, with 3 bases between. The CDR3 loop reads CASSHGYEQYF. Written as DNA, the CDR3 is TGTGCCAGCAGCCACGGCTACGAGCAGTACTTC.

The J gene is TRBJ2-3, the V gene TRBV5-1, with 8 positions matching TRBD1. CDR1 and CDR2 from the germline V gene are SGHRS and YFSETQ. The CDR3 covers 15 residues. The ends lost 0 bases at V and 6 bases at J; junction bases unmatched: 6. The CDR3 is CASSLEAGGPDTQYF. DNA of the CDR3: TGCGCCAGCAGCTTGGAGGCAGGGGGCCCGGATACGCAGTATTTT. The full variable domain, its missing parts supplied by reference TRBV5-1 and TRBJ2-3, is KAGVTQTPRYLIKTRGQQVTLSCSPISGHRSVSWYQQTPGQGLQFLFEYFSETQRNKGNFPGRFSGRQFSNSRSEMNVSTLELGDSALYLCASSLEAGGPDTQYFGPGTRLTVL.

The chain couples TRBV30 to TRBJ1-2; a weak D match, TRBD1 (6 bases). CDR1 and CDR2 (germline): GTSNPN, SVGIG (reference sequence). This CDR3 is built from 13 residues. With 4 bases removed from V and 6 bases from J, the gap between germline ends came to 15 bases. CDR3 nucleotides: TGTGCCTGGACCGCCGACAGGATCAATGGCTACACCTTC. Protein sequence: CAWTADRINGYTF.

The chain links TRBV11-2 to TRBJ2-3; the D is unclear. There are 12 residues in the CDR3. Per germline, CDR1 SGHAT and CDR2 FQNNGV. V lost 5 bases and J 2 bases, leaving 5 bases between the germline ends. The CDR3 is CASSPYTDTQYF. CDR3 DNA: TGTGCCAGCAGCCCCTACACAGATACGCAGTATTTT.

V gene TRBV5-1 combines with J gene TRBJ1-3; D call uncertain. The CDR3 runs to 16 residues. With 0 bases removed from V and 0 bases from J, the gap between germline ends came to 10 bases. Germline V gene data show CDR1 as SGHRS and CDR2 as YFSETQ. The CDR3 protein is CASSLVVGLSGNTIYF. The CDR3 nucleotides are TGCGCCAGCAGCTTGGTTGTAGGACTCTCTGGAAACACCATATATTTT.

The CDR3 bases are TGTGCCAGCAGTTTCGCGGGGCCAGATACGCAGTATTTT. Amino acid sequence: CASSFAGPDTQYF. The genes are TRBV12-3 or TRBV12-4 and TRBJ2-3; weak D call: TRBD2 (6 bases). The length of the CDR3 is 13 residues. V gave up 3 bases and J gave up 4 bases, with 8 bases separating them.

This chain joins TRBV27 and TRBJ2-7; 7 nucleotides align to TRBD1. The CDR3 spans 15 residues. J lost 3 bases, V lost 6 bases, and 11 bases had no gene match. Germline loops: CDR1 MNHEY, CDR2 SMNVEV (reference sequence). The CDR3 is CASRYQGDPYYEQYF. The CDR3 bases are TGTGCCAGCAGGTACCAGGGGGACCCCTACTACGAGCAGTACTTC.